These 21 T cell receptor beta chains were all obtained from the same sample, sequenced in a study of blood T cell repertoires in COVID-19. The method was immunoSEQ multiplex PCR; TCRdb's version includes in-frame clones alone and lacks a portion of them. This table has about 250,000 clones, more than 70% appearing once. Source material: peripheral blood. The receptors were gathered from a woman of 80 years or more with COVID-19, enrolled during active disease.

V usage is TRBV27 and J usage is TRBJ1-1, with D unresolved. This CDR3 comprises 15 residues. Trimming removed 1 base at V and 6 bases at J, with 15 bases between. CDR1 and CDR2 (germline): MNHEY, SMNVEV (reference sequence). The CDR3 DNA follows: TGTGCCAGCAGTTTATTCTCGGGGATCGGCGCTGAAGCTTTCTTT. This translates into CASSLFSGIGAEAFF.

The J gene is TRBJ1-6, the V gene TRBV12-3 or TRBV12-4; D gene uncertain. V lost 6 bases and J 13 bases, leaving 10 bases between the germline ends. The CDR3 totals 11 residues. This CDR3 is CASSRVGPLHF. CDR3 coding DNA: TGTGCCAGCAGCCGCGTCGGGCCCCTCCACTTT.

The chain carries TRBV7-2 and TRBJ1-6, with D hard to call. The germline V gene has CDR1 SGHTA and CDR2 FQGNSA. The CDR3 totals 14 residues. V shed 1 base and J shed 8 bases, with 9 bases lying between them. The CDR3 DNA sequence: TGTGCCAGCAGCTTAGAGGGAGGGCATTCACCCCTCCACTTT. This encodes CASSLEGGHSPLHF.

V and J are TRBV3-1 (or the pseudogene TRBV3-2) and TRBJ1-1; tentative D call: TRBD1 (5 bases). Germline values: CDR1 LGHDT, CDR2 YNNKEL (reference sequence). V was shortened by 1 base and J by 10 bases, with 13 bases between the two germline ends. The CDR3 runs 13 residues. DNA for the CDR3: TGTGCCAGCAGCCAAGCGACCCGGGGGGGAGCTTTCTTT. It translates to CASSQATRGGAFF.

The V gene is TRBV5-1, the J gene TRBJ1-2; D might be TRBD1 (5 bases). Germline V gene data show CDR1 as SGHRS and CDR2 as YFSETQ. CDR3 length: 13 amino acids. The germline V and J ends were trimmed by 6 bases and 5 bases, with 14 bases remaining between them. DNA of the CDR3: TGCGCCAGCACCGAGACGGGGGGTTATGGCTACACCTTC. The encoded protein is CASTETGGYGYTF.

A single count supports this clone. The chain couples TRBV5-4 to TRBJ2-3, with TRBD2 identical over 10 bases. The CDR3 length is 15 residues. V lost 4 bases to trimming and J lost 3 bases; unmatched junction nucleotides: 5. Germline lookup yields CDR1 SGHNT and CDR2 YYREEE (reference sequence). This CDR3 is CASSTPTSGTDTQYF. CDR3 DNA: TGTGCCAGCAGCACCCCGACTAGCGGGACAGATACGCAGTATTTT.

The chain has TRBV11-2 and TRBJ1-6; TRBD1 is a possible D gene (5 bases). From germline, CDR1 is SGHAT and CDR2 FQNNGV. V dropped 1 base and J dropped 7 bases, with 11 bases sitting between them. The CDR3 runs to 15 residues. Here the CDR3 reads CASSLGVQGNSPLHF. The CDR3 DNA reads TGTGCCAGCAGCTTAGGGGTGCAGGGAAATTCACCCCTCCACTTT.

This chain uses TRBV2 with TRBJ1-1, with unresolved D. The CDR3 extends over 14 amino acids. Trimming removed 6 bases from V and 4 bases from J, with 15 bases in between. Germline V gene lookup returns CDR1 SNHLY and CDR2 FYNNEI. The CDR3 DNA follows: TGTGCCAGCAGACCCTCAAGGAGGGTCACTGAAGCTTTCTTT. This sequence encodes CASRPSRRVTEAFF.

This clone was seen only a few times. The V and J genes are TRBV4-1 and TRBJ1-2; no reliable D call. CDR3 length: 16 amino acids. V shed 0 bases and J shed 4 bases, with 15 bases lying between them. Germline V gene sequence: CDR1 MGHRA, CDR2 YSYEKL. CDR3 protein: CASSQDRAGGFYGYTF. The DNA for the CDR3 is TGCGCCAGCAGCCAAGATCGAGCGGGAGGATTCTATGGCTACACCTTC.

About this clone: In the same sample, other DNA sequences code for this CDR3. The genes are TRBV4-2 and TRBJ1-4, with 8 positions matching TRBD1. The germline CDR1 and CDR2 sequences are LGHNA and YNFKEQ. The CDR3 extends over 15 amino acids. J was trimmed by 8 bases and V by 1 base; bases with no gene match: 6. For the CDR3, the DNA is TGTGCCAGCAGCCAAGTGCAGGGGGCAGGGGAAAAACTGTTTTTT. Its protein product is CASSQVQGAGEKLFF.

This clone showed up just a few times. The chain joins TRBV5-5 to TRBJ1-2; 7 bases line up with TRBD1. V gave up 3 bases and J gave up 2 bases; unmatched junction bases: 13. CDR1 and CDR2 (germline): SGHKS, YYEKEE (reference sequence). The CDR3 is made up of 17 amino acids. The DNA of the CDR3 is TGTGCCAGCAGCTGGACAGGACAGAACCATAAAAACTATGGCTACACCTTC. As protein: CASSWTGQNHKNYGYTF. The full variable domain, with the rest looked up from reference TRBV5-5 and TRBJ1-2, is DAGVTQSPTHLIKTRGQQVTLRCSPISGHKSVSWYQQVLGQGPQFIFQYYEKEERGRGNFPDRFSARQFPNYSSELNVNALLLGDSALYLCASSWTGQNHKNYGYTFGSGTRLTVV.

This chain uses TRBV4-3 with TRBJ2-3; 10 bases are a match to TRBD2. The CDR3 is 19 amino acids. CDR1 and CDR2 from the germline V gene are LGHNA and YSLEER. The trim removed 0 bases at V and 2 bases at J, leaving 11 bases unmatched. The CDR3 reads CASSQERGGLAGDTDTQYF. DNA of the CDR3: TGCGCCAGCAGCCAAGAAAGAGGGGGCCTAGCGGGGGACACAGATACGCAGTATTTT.

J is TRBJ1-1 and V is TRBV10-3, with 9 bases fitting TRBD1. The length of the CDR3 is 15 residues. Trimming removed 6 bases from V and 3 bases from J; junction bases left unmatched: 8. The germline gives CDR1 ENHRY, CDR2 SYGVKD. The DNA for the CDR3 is TGTGCCATCAGCTCGACAGGGGGTCTTGACACTGAAGCTTTCTTT. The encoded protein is CAISSTGGLDTEAFF.

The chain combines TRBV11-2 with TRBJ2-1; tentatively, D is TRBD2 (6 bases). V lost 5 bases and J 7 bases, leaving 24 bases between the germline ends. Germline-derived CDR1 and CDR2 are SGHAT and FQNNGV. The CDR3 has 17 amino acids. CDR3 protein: CASSLRVSGWVGNEQFF. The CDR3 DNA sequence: TGTGCCAGCAGCCTTCGTGTTAGCGGATGGGTAGGGAATGAGCAGTTCTTC.

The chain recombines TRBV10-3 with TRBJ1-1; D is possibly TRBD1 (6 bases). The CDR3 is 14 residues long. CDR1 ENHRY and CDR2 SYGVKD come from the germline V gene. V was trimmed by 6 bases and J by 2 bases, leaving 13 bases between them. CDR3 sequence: CAISLTDSNTEAFF. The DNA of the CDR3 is TGTGCCATCAGCTTGACGGACAGCAACACTGAAGCTTTCTTT.

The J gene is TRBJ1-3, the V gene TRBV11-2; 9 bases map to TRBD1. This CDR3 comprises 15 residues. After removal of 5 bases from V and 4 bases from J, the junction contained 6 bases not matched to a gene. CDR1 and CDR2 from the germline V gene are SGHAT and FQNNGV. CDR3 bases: TGTGCCAGCAGCCCGGACAGGGGAGCAGGAAACACCATATATTTT. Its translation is CASSPDRGAGNTIYF.

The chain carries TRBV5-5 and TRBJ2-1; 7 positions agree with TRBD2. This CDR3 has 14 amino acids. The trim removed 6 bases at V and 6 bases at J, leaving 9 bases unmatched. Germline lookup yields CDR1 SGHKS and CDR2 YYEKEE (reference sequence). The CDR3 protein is CASTPSGAPNEQFF. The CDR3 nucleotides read TGTGCCAGCACGCCAAGCGGGGCTCCCAATGAGCAGTTCTTC.

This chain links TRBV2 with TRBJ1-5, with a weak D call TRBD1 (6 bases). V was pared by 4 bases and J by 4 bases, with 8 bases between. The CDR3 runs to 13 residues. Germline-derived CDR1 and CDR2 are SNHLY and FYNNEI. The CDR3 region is CASSVGQNQPQHF. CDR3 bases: TGTGCCAGCAGTGTAGGACAGAATCAGCCCCAGCATTTT. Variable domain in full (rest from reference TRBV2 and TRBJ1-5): EPEVTQTPSHQVTQMGQEVILRCVPISNHLYFYWYRQILGQKVEFLVSFYNNEISEKSEIFDDQFSVERPDGSNFTLKIRSTKLEDSAMYFCASSVGQNQPQHFGDGTRLSIL.

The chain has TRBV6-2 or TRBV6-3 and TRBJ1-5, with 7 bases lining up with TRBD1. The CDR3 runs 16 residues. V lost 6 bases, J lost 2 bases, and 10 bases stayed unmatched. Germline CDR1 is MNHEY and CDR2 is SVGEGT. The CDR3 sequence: CASSRTGGNGNQPQHF. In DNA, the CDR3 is TGTGCCAGCAGCCGGACAGGCGGGAATGGCAATCAGCCCCAGCATTTT.

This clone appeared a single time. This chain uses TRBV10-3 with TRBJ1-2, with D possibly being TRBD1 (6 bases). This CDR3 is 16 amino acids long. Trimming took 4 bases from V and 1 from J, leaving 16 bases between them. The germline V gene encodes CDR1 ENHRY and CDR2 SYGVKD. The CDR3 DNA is TGTGCCATCAGTGCTTTGAGCGGACAGTTTAACTATGGCTACACCTTC. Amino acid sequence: CAISALSGQFNYGYTF.

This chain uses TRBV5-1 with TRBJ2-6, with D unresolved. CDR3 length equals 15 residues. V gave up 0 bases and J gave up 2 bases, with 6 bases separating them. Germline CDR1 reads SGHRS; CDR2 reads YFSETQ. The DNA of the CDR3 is TGCGCCAGCAGCTTGGGGGCAGCTGGGGCCAACGTCCTGACTTTC. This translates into CASSLGAAGANVLTF.